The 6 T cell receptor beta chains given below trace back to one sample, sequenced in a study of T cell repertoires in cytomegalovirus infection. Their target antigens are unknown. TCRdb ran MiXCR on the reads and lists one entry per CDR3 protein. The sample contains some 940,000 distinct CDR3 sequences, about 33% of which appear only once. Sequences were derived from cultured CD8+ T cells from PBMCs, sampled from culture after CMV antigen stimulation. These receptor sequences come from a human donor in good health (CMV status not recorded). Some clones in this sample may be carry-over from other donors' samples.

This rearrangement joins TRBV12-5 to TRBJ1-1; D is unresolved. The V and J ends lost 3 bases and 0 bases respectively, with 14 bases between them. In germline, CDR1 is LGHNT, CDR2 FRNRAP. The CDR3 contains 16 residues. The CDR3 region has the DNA TGTGCTAGTGGTTTCCCCCTCGGAGTGATGAACACTGAAGCTTTCTTT. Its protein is CASGFPLGVMNTEAFF.

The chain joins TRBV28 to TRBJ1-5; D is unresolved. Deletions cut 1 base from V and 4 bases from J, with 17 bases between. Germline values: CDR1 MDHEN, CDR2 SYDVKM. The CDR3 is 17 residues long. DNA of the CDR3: TGTGCCAGCAGTTTATTCGGTATTGGTCCCGCGAATCAGCCCCAGCATTTT. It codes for CASSLFGIGPANQPQHF.

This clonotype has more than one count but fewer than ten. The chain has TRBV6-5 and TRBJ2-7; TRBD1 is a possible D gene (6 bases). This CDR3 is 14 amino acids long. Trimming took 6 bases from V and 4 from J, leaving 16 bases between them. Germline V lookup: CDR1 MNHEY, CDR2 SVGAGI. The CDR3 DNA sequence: TGTGCCAGCAGGAGAAGGACAGTGGTATACGAGCAGTACTTC. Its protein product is CASRRRTVVYEQYF.

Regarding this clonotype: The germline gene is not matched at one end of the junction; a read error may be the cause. The CDR3: CASNLILQETQYF. The CDR3 nucleotides are TGTGCCAGCAATTTAATCCTCCAAGAGACCCAGTACTTC. The chain links TRBV12-3 or TRBV12-4 to TRBJ2-5; unclear D gene. CDR3 length: 13 residues.

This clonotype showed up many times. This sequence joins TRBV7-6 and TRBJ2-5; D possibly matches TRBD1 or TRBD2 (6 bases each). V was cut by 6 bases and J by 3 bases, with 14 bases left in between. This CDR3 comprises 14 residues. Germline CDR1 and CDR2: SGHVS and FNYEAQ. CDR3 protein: CASRPSGAKETQYF. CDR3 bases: TGTGCCAGCAGACCTTCGGGGGCGAAAGAGACCCAGTACTTC.

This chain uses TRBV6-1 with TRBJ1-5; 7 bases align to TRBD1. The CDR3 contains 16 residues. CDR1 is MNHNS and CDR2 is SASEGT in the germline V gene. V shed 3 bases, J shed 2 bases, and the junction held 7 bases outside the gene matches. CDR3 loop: CASSDPGGVGNQPQHF. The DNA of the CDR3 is TGTGCCAGCAGTGACCCAGGGGGGGTAGGCAATCAGCCCCAGCATTTT.